These 4 T cell receptor beta chains share one sample of origin, sequenced in a study of blood T cell repertoires in COVID-19. Some clones are missing from TCRdb's copy, which holds only in-frame ones; the method was immunoSEQ multiplex PCR. The table includes hundreds of thousands of clones, around 90% detected once. Sample: PBMCs or T cells enriched from blood (not recorded which). These receptors came from a woman between 18 and 29 years old who had recovered from COVID-19.

The chain uses TRBV7-3 and TRBJ1-2; D is uncertain. V lost 5 bases and J 0 bases, leaving 10 bases between the germline ends. CDR3 length: 14 amino acids. Germline CDR1 is SGHTA and CDR2 is FQGTGA. CDR3 bases: TGTGCCAGCAGCCCAGGTTCATCTAACTATGGCTACACCTTC. Translating gives CASSPGSSNYGYTF.

The gene calls are TRBV5-4 and TRBJ2-1, with 12 bases identical to TRBD2. V lost 3 bases, J lost 7 bases, and 8 bases stayed unmatched. Germline lookup yields CDR1 SGHNT and CDR2 YYREEE (reference sequence). The length of the CDR3 is 16 residues. The CDR3, as DNA: TGTGCCAGCAGCTCCCGGACTAGCGGGGTCGAGAATGAGCAGTTCTTC. Protein product: CASSSRTSGVENEQFF.

The genes are TRBV19 and TRBJ1-1, with D tentatively TRBD1 (6 bases). V was clipped by 6 bases and J by 6 bases, with 20 bases between them. This CDR3 has 15 amino acids. The germline V gene encodes CDR1 LNHDA and CDR2 SQIVND (reference sequence). This chain's CDR3 is CASSPQGRGDAEAFF. CDR3 DNA sequence: TGTGCCAGTAGCCCCCAGGGCAGGGGAGATGCTGAAGCTTTCTTT.

V is TRBV27 and J is TRBJ2-1, with a weak D call TRBD2 (7 bases). This CDR3 is 17 amino acids long. From germline, CDR1 is MNHEY and CDR2 SMNVEV (reference sequence). Trimming cost V 6 bases and J 0 bases, with 18 bases left between them. CDR3 sequence reads: CASRPTGRGSSYNEQFF. CDR3 bases: TGTGCCAGCAGGCCTACAGGGAGGGGGAGCTCCTACAATGAGCAGTTCTTC.